The text below deals with one T cell receptor beta chain. These data are taken from a study of blood T cell repertoires in COVID-19. Data came from immunoSEQ multiplex PCR; TCRdb stores just in-frame clones and leaves some out. The data show fewer than 600,000 clones, roughly 88% seen once. The CDR3 totals 15 residues. Germline V gives CDR1 MNHNY, CDR2 SVGAGI (reference sequence). The V segment lost 6 bases and the J segment 4 bases; nucleotides outside the gene matches: 8. This receptor was obtained from a woman aged 40 to 55 who had recovered from COVID-19. V gene TRBV6-6 combines with J gene TRBJ1-2, with 10 bases that match TRBD1. Sequencing input: PBMCs or T cells enriched from blood (not recorded which). CDR3 protein: CASSSRDRGTYGYTF. The DNA for the CDR3 is TGTGCCAGCAGCTCCCGGGACAGGGGAACCTATGGCTACACCTTC.